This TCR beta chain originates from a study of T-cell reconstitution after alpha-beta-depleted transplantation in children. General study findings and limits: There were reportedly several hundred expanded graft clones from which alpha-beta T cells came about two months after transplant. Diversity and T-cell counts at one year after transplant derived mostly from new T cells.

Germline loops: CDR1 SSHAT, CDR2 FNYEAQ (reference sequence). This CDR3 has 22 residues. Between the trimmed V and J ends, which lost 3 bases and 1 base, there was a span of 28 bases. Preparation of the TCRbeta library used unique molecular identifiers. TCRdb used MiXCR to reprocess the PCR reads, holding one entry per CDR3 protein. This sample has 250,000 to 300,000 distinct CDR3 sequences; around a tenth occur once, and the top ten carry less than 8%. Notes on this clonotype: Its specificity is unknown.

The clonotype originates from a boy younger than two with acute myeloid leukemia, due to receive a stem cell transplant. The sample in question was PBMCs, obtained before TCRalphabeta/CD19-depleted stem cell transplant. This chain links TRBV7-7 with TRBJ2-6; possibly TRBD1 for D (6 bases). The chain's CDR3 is CASSLYVQQGIHSSSGANVLTF. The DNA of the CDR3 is TGTGCCAGCAGCTTGTATGTCCAACAGGGCATCCACTCCTCATCTGGGGCCAACGTCCTGACTTTC. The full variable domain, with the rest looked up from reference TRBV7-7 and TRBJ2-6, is GAGVSQSPRYKVTKRGQDVTLRCDPISSHATLYWYQQALGQGPEFLTYFNYEAQPDKSGLPSDRFSAERPEGSISTLTIQRTEQRDSAMYRCASSLYVQQGIHSSSGANVLTFGAGSRLTVL.